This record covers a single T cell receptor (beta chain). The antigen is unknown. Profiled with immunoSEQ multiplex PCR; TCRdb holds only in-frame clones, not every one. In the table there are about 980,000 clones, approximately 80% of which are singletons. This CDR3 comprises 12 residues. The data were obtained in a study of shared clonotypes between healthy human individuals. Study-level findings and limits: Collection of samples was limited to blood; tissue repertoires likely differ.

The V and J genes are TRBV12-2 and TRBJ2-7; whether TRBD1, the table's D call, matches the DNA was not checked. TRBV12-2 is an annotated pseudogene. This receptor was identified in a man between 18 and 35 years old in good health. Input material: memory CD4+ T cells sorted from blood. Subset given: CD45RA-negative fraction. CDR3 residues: CASRSQGKEQYF. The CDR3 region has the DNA TGTGCAAGTCGCTCACAGGGAAAGGAGCAGTACTTC.